The 19 T cell receptor beta chains given below trace back to one sample, sequenced in a study of patients and donors after allogeneic stem cell transplantation. In TCRdb, the RT-PCR reads were re-called with MiXCR into one record per CDR3 protein. The sample has fewer than 180,000 distinct CDR3 sequences; over 35% are singletons. The specimen was blood, either unsorted or a sorted T cell fraction (not recorded which). The source of these receptors is a human donor who was either an allogeneic HSCT recipient or a stem cell or donor lymphocyte infusion donor (not recorded which). It is not recorded whose cells these are; they may come from a transplant donor.

Comments on this clonotype: The germline gene is not matched at one end of the junction; a read error may be the cause. The chain employs TRBV4-2 and TRBJ1-6, with 9 bases that match TRBD1. The CDR3 covers 13 residues. Germline V lookup: CDR1 LGHNA, CDR2 YNFKEQ. The CDR3 nucleotides are TGTGTCAGCAGCCACCCACAGGGGGCTCCCCTCCACTTT. Its translation: CVSSHPQGAPLHF.

A few counts support this clonotype. The CDR3 nucleotides are TGTGCCAGCAGCGTCTTTGACAGCGACTATGGCTACACCTTC. Protein: CASSVFDSDYGYTF. This chain joins TRBV9 and TRBJ1-2; possible D gene TRBD1, 5 bases. The CDR3 spans 14 residues. Trimming took 2 bases from V and 3 from J, leaving 11 bases between them. Per germline, CDR1 SGDLS and CDR2 YYNGEE.

This chain joins TRBV12-3 or TRBV12-4 and TRBJ2-1; no definite D call. V lost 3 bases, J lost 8 bases, and 5 bases lay in between. The CDR3 has 11 residues. The CDR3 nucleotides read TGTGCCAGCAGTTTCCTCTATGAGCAGTTCTTC. It specifies CASSFLYEQFF.

CDR3 residues: CASSEAGANLYEQYV. DNA for the CDR3: TGTGCCAGCAGTGAAGCGGGGGCAAACCTTTACGAGCAGTACGTC. This chain links TRBV6-1 with TRBJ2-7, with a possible D match to TRBD1 (6 bases). CDR3 length: 15 residues. Trimming shortened V by 0 bases and J by 4 bases, and 13 bases separated the two germline ends. Germline V gene sequence: CDR1 MNHNS, CDR2 SASEGT.

The table lists this clonotype with a few counts. The rearrangement links TRBV6-2 or TRBV6-3 to TRBJ1-1, with TRBD1 identical over 8 bases. The CDR3 totals 14 residues. With V trimmed by 5 bases and J by 7 bases, 9 bases remained unmatched. CDR1 and CDR2 (germline): MNHEY, SVGEGT. The CDR3 sequence is CASSNTGQGYEAFF. The DNA of the CDR3 is TGTGCCAGCAGTAATACTGGACAGGGCTATGAAGCTTTCTTT.

The chain links TRBV6-5 to TRBJ1-6; TRBD1 agrees at 8 bases. Trimming took 0 bases from V and 10 from J; bases not matched to a gene: 5. The CDR3 sequence is 15 residues long. Germline V gene data show CDR1 as MNHEY and CDR2 as SVGAGI. The CDR3 DNA is TGTGCCAGCAGTTACTCGACAGGGGTAGACTCACCCCTCCACTTT. This sequence encodes CASSYSTGVDSPLHF.

The gene calls are TRBV7-2 and TRBJ2-5, with D uncertain. Trimming shortened V by 5 bases and J by 3 bases, and 7 bases separated the two germline ends. This CDR3 has 12 residues. Germline V gene data show CDR1 as SGHTA and CDR2 as FQGNSA. The CDR3 loop is CASSLSEETQYF. For the CDR3, the DNA is TGTGCCAGCAGCCTTTCCGAAGAGACCCAGTACTTC.

The chain has TRBV10-3 and TRBJ1-1; D unresolved. Germline assignment: CDR1 ENHRY and CDR2 SYGVKD. The CDR3 totals 14 residues. V gave up 7 bases and J gave up 0 bases, with 12 bases separating them. The CDR3 is CAITHSFMNTEAFF. The CDR3, as DNA: TGTGCCATCACCCACAGCTTTATGAACACTGAAGCTTTCTTT.

This clonotype turned up a few times. The rearrangement links TRBV20-1 to TRBJ2-1; perhaps TRBD1 as D (5 bases). With 3 bases removed from V and 0 bases from J, the gap between germline ends came to 9 bases. The V gene's germline CDR1 is DFQATT and CDR2 SNEGSKA (reference sequence). This CDR3 has 14 amino acids. The CDR3 nucleotides read TGCAGTGCTAGGGGGCACCCCTCCTACAATGAGCAGTTCTTC. This translates into CSARGHPSYNEQFF.

In its sample, this clonotype was seen a few times. The rearrangement uses TRBV12-3 or TRBV12-4 and TRBJ2-2; D ambiguous. The CDR3 extends over 12 amino acids. Between the trimmed V and J ends, which lost 8 bases and 5 bases, there was a span of 9 bases. DNA of the CDR3: TGTGCCAGCTTTGGGGTAACCGGGGAGCTGTTTTTT. It encodes CASFGVTGELFF.

The chain joins TRBV7-9 to TRBJ2-5; D is uncertain. The CDR3 covers 15 residues. Looked up from germline, CDR1 is SEHNR and CDR2 is FQNEAQ (reference sequence). V was pared by 5 bases and J by 0 bases, with 13 bases between. The DNA for the CDR3 is TGTGCCAGCAGCCCGTCGTGGAGAAACCAAGAGACCCAGTACTTC. It specifies CASSPSWRNQETQYF.

This clonotype was picked up a small number of times. The chain joins TRBV4-2 to TRBJ2-5; the D is unclear. V dropped 4 bases and J dropped 5 bases, with 8 bases sitting between them. Germline lookup yields CDR1 LGHNA and CDR2 YNFKEQ. The CDR3 is 12 amino acids. The chain's CDR3 is CASSRLGETQYF. CDR3 coding DNA: TGTGCCAGCAGCCGCCTGGGTGAGACCCAGTACTTC.

At least ten counts were recorded for this clonotype. This sequence joins TRBV4-1 and TRBJ1-4; maybe TRBD1 (5 bases). This CDR3 spans 15 amino acids. In germline, CDR1 is MGHRA, CDR2 YSYEKL. V lost 0 bases and J lost 0, with 5 bases in between. CDR3 protein: CASSQETATNEKLFF. The CDR3 DNA follows: TGCGCCAGCAGCCAAGAGACAGCAACTAATGAAAAACTGTTTTTT.

This clonotype occurred a few times. The chain combines TRBV9 with TRBJ1-4; the D is unclear. The V end was cut by 0 bases, the J end by 8 bases, with 11 bases between. Germline V gene lookup returns CDR1 SGDLS and CDR2 YYNGEE. This CDR3 is 14 amino acids long. CDR3 amino acids: CASSVGPGVEKLFF. CDR3 DNA: TGTGCCAGCAGCGTAGGGCCAGGAGTGGAAAAACTGTTTTTT.

This clonotype occurred a few times. The CDR3 is CASSLEGYTGARNSPLHF. DNA of the CDR3: TGTGCCAGCAGCTTAGAGGGGTATACAGGGGCTCGGAATTCACCCCTCCACTTT. The chain uses TRBV11-2 and TRBJ1-6; 7 positions agree with TRBD1. Germline-derived CDR1 and CDR2 are SGHAT and FQNNGV. The V and J ends lost 0 bases and 7 bases, in that order; junction bases with no gene match: 12. CDR3 length equals 18 residues.

This clonotype was seen more than once but under ten times. CDR3 bases: TGTGCCAGCAGTCAGCCCGACAGGGAGGGTTCACCCCTCCACTTT. It codes for CASSQPDREGSPLHF. The chain joins TRBV12-3 or TRBV12-4 to TRBJ1-6; TRBD1 aligns across 7 bases. This CDR3 is 15 amino acids long. V was pared by 5 bases and J by 9 bases, with 10 bases of the junction left unmatched.

The chain employs TRBV12-3 or TRBV12-4 and TRBJ2-7, with no clear D. Trimming took off 6 bases at V and 2 bases at J, with 8 bases between the two ends. This CDR3 region has 12 residues. CDR3 in amino acids: CASSLSTYEQYF. CDR3 DNA: TGTGCCAGCAGCTTGAGTACCTACGAGCAGTACTTC.

At least ten counts were recorded for this clonotype. A read error may produce the germline difference seen at one junction end. The chain couples TRBV5-1 to TRBJ1-1; D is undetermined. The CDR3 runs 13 residues. The V gene's germline CDR1 is SGHRS and CDR2 YFSETQ. CDR3 sequence (DNA): TGTGCCAGCAGTTTAGTGGTGAACACTGAAGCTTTCTTT. Protein: CASSLVVNTEAFF.

The chain couples TRBV5-1 to TRBJ2-3, with 11 bases identical to TRBD2. Trimming removed 4 bases from V and 4 bases from J; junction bases left unmatched: 5. The CDR3 is made up of 15 amino acids. Germline-derived CDR1 and CDR2 are SGHRS and YFSETQ. The CDR3 reads CASSIGLAGADTQYF. CDR3 nucleotides: TGCGCCAGCAGCATTGGACTAGCGGGTGCAGATACGCAGTATTTT.